This T cell receptor beta chain stems from a study of cytomegalovirus exposure and HLA in healthy donors. For the study at large: The study placed less than 90% of its approximately 360 genotyped donors in the Caucasian-associated ancestry cluster. Study outcomes and limitations: Among TCR sequences, most were rare, though some public TCRs appeared in many donors. Donor immune exposure was known only as CMV serostatus.

There are 13 residues in the CDR3. V lost 6 bases, J lost 3 bases, and 12 bases lay in between. Note on this clone: The target antigen is unknown.

This PCR relied on a set of 60 Vbeta primers and 13 Jbeta primers. Data came from immunoSEQ multiplex PCR; TCRdb stores just in-frame clones and leaves some out. The data contain 150,000 to 250,000 clones, 82% of them singletons. The chain joins TRBV6-7 to TRBJ2-7; D call uncertain. TRBV6-7 is an ORF; its function is uncertain. The sample was PBMCs. The origin of this receptor is a boy under 10 years old in good health and CMV-seronegative. The CDR3 loop reads CASSSPDFYEQYF. The CDR3 nucleotides are TGTGCCAGCAGCTCGCCCGACTTCTACGAGCAGTACTTC.